The 20 T cell receptor beta chains below were found in one sample sequenced in a study of T cells after yellow fever vaccination. TCRdb ran MiXCR on the 5' RACE reads and lists one entry per CDR3 protein. This table has 250,000 to 350,000 distinct CDR3 sequences, approximately 10% appearing once. Sequenced material: CD4+ T cells sorted from PBMCs, taken 5 days after the yellow fever booster vaccination. Receptors were obtained from a man between 18 and 35 years old who received the YFV17D yellow fever vaccine.

This chain connects TRBV5-5 to TRBJ2-1, with 7 positions matching TRBD2. The junction had 10 bases not matched to a gene; V was cut back by 5 bases and J by 8 bases. Germline CDR1 and CDR2: SGHKS and YYEKEE (reference sequence). The CDR3 contains 14 residues. The CDR3 bases are TGTGCCAGCAGTAGGGACTACGACGTCGATGAGCAGTTCTTC. This translates into CASSRDYDVDEQFF.

In its sample, this clonotype was seen a few times. The chain joins TRBV5-1 to TRBJ2-3; the match to TRBD2 covers 10 bases. The germline V gene has CDR1 SGHRS and CDR2 YFSETQ. The CDR3 is made up of 16 amino acids. V lost 0 bases to trimming and J lost 6 bases; unmatched junction nucleotides: 7. The CDR3 loop is CASSLGLAGAVDTQYF. The CDR3, as DNA: TGCGCCAGCAGCTTGGGACTAGCGGGTGCTGTGGATACGCAGTATTTT.

The rearrangement uses TRBV3-1 and TRBJ1-2; weak D call: TRBD1 (5 bases). V was clipped by 2 bases and J by 3 bases, with 16 bases between them. Germline V CDR1 and CDR2: LGHDT, YNNKEL (reference sequence). The CDR3 contains 16 residues. The CDR3 DNA reads as TGTGCCAGCAGCCAATACGCCACGGGAGGGGACTATGGCTACACCTTC. Amino acid sequence: CASSQYATGGDYGYTF.

The chain carries TRBV11-2 and TRBJ2-1, with D possibly matching TRBD2 (5 bases). Germline values: CDR1 SGHAT, CDR2 FQNNGV. Trimming took 5 bases from V and 0 from J, leaving 17 bases between them. The CDR3 runs to 17 residues. CDR3 nucleotide sequence: TGTGCCAGCAGCCCATACCAGGACTCCGGCTCCTACAATGAGCAGTTCTTC. Amino acid sequence: CASSPYQDSGSYNEQFF.

The chain links TRBV15 to TRBJ2-7; D ambiguous. CDR3 length: 13 amino acids. Trimming removed 0 bases from V and 4 bases from J, with 7 bases in between. Per germline, CDR1 LNHNV and CDR2 YYDKDF (reference sequence). This chain's CDR3 is CATSRDPAYEQYV. The DNA of the CDR3 is TGTGCCACCAGCAGAGATCCTGCTTACGAGCAGTACGTC.

This chain links TRBV6-5 with TRBJ1-2; D possibly corresponds to TRBD1 (5 bases). The CDR3 length is 13 residues. Germline CDR1 and CDR2: MNHEY and SVGAGI. Trimming took off 5 bases at V and 5 bases at J, with 12 bases between the two ends. CDR3 bases: TGTGCCAGCAGTCGGGACTACCAGTATGGCTACACCTTC. This translates into CASSRDYQYGYTF.

The genes are TRBV2 and TRBJ2-7, with TRBD2 matching over 10 bases. Germline trimming cut 6 bases from V and 2 bases from J; bases unmatched to any gene: 10. Germline CDR1 SNHLY, CDR2 FYNNEI. This CDR3 contains 16 residues. The CDR3, as DNA: TGTGCCAGCAGCCCGTCTAGCGGGGGATTTACCTACGAGCAGTACGTC. Translation: CASSPSSGGFTYEQYV.

This clonotype showed up many times. This chain uses TRBV6-5 with TRBJ2-1, with 7 nucleotides matching TRBD2. With 4 bases clipped from V and 5 bases from J, the junction kept 8 bases outside the gene matches. Germline CDR1 is MNHEY and CDR2 is SVGAGI. The CDR3 contains 15 residues. CDR3 in DNA: TGTGCCAGCAGTTCCTGGGGGGGGGACCACAATGAGCAGTTCTTC. It translates to CASSSWGGDHNEQFF.

This clonotype has just a few counts. J is TRBJ2-1 and V is TRBV7-3, with TRBD2 as a possible D gene (6 bases). With 5 bases removed from V and 8 bases from J, the gap between germline ends came to 16 bases. This CDR3 comprises 14 residues. CDR1 and CDR2 from the germline V gene are SGHTA and FQGTGA. Written as DNA, the CDR3 is TGTGCCAGCAGCCGAACTAGTACGGGGGATGAGCAGTTCTTC. It is translated as CASSRTSTGDEQFF.

The V and J genes are TRBV12-3 or TRBV12-4 and TRBJ1-1; D gene ambiguous. V was clipped by 3 bases and J by 8 bases, with 10 bases between them. The CDR3 sequence is 12 residues long. CDR3: CASSLSRSEAFF. The CDR3 DNA sequence: TGTGCCAGCAGTTTGTCGCGGAGCGAAGCTTTCTTT.

This clonotype was counted at least ten times. This chain links TRBV11-2 with TRBJ2-7; tentative D call: TRBD1 (6 bases). From germline, CDR1 is SGHAT and CDR2 FQNNGV. This CDR3 has 12 residues. V lost 5 bases to trimming and J lost 6 bases, with 11 bases between them. The CDR3 here is CASSPDSLEQYV. The CDR3 nucleotides are TGTGCCAGCAGCCCGGACAGTCTCGAGCAGTACGTC.

V is TRBV10-3 and J is TRBJ2-5; D remains ambiguous. The CDR3 loop spans 12 amino acids. Germline CDR1 is ENHRY and CDR2 is SYGVKD. V was shortened by 4 bases and J by 5 bases, with 8 bases between the two germline ends. The CDR3 protein is CAISGALETQYF. The CDR3 DNA follows: TGTGCCATCAGTGGGGCGTTGGAGACCCAGTACTTC.

This clonotype appeared many times. The chain couples TRBV4-3 to TRBJ2-2, with 11 bases lining up with TRBD1. CDR1 is LGHNA, CDR2 YSLEER, per germline. CDR3 length equals 17 residues. V gave up 0 bases and J gave up 8 bases; unmatched junction bases: 8. CDR3 bases: TGCGCCAGCAGCCAAGATCTGGGACAGGGGGGACCAGGGGAGCTGTTTTTT. It codes for CASSQDLGQGGPGELFF.

The genes are TRBV20-1 and TRBJ1-1, with D uncertain. The CDR3 loop spans 14 amino acids. Germline V gives CDR1 DFQATT, CDR2 SNEGSKA (reference sequence). V gave up 1 base and J gave up 1 base, with 10 bases separating them. CDR3 coding DNA: TGCAGTGCTAGAGCGCAGGCCGAGAACACTGAAGCTTTCTTT. Translation gives CSARAQAENTEAFF.

J is TRBJ1-1 and V is TRBV7-2; no firm D call. Per the germline V gene, CDR1 is SGHTA and CDR2 is FQGNSA. The CDR3 covers 13 residues. Deletions cut 6 bases from V and 4 bases from J, with 12 bases between. In DNA form, the CDR3 reads TGTGCCAGCAGTATACCCCCGGGCACTGAAGCTTTCTTT. It is translated as CASSIPPGTEAFF.

The sample holds a few counts of this clonotype. J is TRBJ1-3 and V is TRBV6-1, with 7 nucleotides matching TRBD1. CDR1 and CDR2 from the germline V gene are MNHNS and SASEGT. CDR3 length: 15 amino acids. V shed 5 bases, J shed 4 bases, and the junction held 8 bases outside the gene matches. CDR3 protein: CASSSIQGVGNTIYF. The DNA of the CDR3 is TGTGCCAGCAGTTCGATTCAGGGGGTAGGAAACACCATATATTTT.

The V gene is TRBV6-2 or TRBV6-3, the J gene TRBJ2-7; 8 bases align to TRBD2. The V gene end was trimmed by 4 bases and the J gene end by 1 base; junction bases not matched to a gene: 6. Germline CDR1 reads MNHEY; CDR2 reads SVGEGT. The CDR3 covers 15 residues. The CDR3 sequence is CASSSPGLVSYEQYF. CDR3 bases: TGTGCCAGCAGTTCACCGGGACTAGTATCCTACGAGCAGTACTTC.

The gene calls are TRBV7-2 and TRBJ1-5, with a possible D match to TRBD1 (5 bases). The CDR3 spans 13 residues. V lost 4 bases to trimming and J lost 6 bases, with 10 bases between them. Germline CDR1 reads SGHTA; CDR2 reads FQGNSA. The chain's CDR3 is CASSWQGGQPQHF. CDR3 coding DNA: TGTGCCAGCAGCTGGCAGGGAGGTCAGCCCCAGCATTTT. Drawing the rest from reference TRBV7-2 and TRBJ1-5, the complete variable domain is GAGVSQSPSNKVTEKGKDVELRCDPISGHTALYWYRQSLGQGLEFLIYFQGNSAPDKSGLPSDRFSAERTGGSVSTLTIQRTQQEDSAVYLCASSWQGGQPQHFGDGTRLSIL.

This sequence joins TRBV5-1 and TRBJ2-7; 13 bases fit TRBD2. The CDR3 sequence is 15 residues long. Germline V gene sequence: CDR1 SGHRS, CDR2 YFSETQ. The junction had 4 bases not matched to a gene; V was cut back by 4 bases and J by 3 bases. The CDR3 sequence: CASSEGLAGNYEQYF. The DNA of the CDR3 is TGCGCCAGCAGCGAGGGACTAGCGGGGAACTACGAGCAGTACTTC.

This chain connects TRBV9 to TRBJ2-4; TRBD2 matches at 7 bases. The CDR3 contains 18 residues. Germline V gene data show CDR1 as SGDLS and CDR2 as YYNGEE. V dropped 0 bases and J dropped 3; count of bases not matched to a gene: 12. CDR3 coding DNA: TGTGCCAGCAGCGTAGGTGCGGGGGAATCTAGCGGCAAAAACATTCAGTACTTC. Its translation: CASSVGAGESSGKNIQYF.